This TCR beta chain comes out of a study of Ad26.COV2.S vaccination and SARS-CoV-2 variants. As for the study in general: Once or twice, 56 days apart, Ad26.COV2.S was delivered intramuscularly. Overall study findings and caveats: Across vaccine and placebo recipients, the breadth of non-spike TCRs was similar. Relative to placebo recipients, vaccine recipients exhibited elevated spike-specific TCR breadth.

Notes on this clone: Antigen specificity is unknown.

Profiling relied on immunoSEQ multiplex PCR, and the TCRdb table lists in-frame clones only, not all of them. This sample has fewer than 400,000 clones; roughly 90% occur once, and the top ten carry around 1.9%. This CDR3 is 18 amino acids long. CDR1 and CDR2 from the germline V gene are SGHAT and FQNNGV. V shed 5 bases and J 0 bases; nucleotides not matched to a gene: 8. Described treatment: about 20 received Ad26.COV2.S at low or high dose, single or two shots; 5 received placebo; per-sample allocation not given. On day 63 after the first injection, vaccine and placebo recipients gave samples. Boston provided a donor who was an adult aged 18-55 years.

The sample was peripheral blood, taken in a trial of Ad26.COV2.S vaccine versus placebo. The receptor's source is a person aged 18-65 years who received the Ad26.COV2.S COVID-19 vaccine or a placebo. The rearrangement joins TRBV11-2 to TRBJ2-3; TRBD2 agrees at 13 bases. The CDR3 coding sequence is TGTGCCAGCAGCCTTGGACTAGCGGGGGCTTTTAGCACAGATACGCAGTATTTT. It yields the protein CASSLGLAGAFSTDTQYF.